These 20 T cell receptor beta chains were sequenced from one sample in a study of blood T cell repertoires in COVID-19. The method was immunoSEQ multiplex PCR; TCRdb's version includes in-frame clones alone and lacks a portion of them. The sample has 90,000 to 130,000 clones, roughly 85% seen once. The specimen sequenced was peripheral blood. These receptors originate from a human donor in a cohort sampled during active COVID-19.

The J gene is TRBJ1-2, the V gene TRBV23-1; 11 positions match TRBD1. TRBV23-1 falls under the ORF class, with uncertain function. After removal of 6 bases from V and 6 bases from J, the junction contained 12 bases not matched to a gene. The CDR3 loop spans 16 amino acids. CDR3 residues: CASSLSSDRGLDGYTF. DNA of the CDR3: TGCGCCAGCAGCCTCTCGTCGGACAGGGGGCTCGATGGCTACACCTTC.

This clone was seen just once. This rearrangement joins TRBV4-1 to TRBJ2-7; tentatively, D is TRBD1 (6 bases). There are 15 residues in the CDR3. Germline V CDR1 and CDR2: MGHRA, YSYEKL. Trimming stripped 4 bases from V and 2 bases from J, with 15 bases between. The CDR3 sequence is CASSPLGTSTYEQYF. The CDR3 DNA is TGCGCCAGCAGCCCCCTAGGGACATCTACCTACGAGCAGTACTTC.

The rearrangement joins TRBV21-1 to TRBJ1-3; TRBD1 is the table's D call and was not checked against the DNA. TRBV21-1 is a recognized pseudogene. This CDR3 is built from 16 residues. The CDR3 DNA reads as TGTGCCAGCAGCAAAAAGGGGGCGCGCCCTGGAAACACCATATATTTT. Protein: CASSKKGARPGNTIYF.

The rearrangement joins TRBV2 to TRBJ2-2; 7 nucleotides match TRBD1. The CDR3 contains 14 residues. From germline, CDR1 is SNHLY and CDR2 FYNNEI. The V and J ends lost 6 bases and 4 bases, in that order; junction bases with no gene match: 5. The CDR3: CASSATGSTGELFF. CDR3 in DNA: TGTGCCAGCAGCGCGACAGGGAGCACCGGGGAGCTGTTTTTT.

The chain joins TRBV6-6 to TRBJ1-4; TRBD1 is a possible D gene (6 bases). CDR3 length: 14 residues. CDR1 and CDR2 from the germline V gene are MNHNY and SVGAGI (reference sequence). Trimming shortened V by 4 bases and J by 6 bases, and 12 bases separated the two germline ends. The CDR3 DNA reads TGTGCCAGCAGTTTACCAGGGGTGGATGAAAAACTGTTTTTT. Residues: CASSLPGVDEKLFF.

This clone was detected once. One end of the junction varies from germline; a read error may be responsible. The rearrangement links TRBV20-1 to TRBJ2-3; a weak D match, TRBD2 (6 bases). CDR3 length equals 11 residues. Germline V CDR1 and CDR2: DFQATT, SNEGSKA (reference sequence). CDR3 sequence (DNA): TGCAGTGCCACCGACGGGGGATTACTCCATTTT. It encodes CSATDGGLLHF.

This sequence joins TRBV5-1 and TRBJ1-1, with TRBD1 identical over 8 bases. The CDR3 has 14 residues. V shed 4 bases and J 4 bases; nucleotides not matched to a gene: 6. Germline assignment: CDR1 SGHRS and CDR2 YFSETQ. CDR3 region: CASSPDRGSTEAFF. Written as DNA, the CDR3 is TGCGCCAGCAGCCCAGACAGGGGATCCACTGAAGCTTTCTTT.

The rearrangement links TRBV6-1 to TRBJ2-1, with TRBD1 identical over 7 bases. The ends lost 3 bases at V and 4 bases at J; junction bases unmatched: 9. Looked up from germline, CDR1 is MNHNS and CDR2 is SASEGT. This CDR3 spans 16 amino acids. The CDR3 coding sequence is TGTGCCAGCAGTGACCGGCAGGGGGAAGGTTACAATGAGCAGTTCTTC. Amino acids: CASSDRQGEGYNEQFF.

This clone was counted once. The rearrangement joins TRBV29-1 to TRBJ1-2; TRBD1 matches at 7 bases. The junction had 6 bases not matched to a gene; V was cut back by 0 bases and J by 2 bases. The CDR3 consists of 15 residues. CDR1 is SQVTM and CDR2 is ANQGSEA in the germline V gene. The CDR3 sequence: CSVEDRTGPNYGYTF. In DNA form, the CDR3 reads TGCAGCGTTGAAGATCGGACAGGTCCCAACTATGGCTACACCTTC.

V usage is TRBV29-1 and J usage is TRBJ2-7; 8 bases agree with TRBD1. V dropped 4 bases and J dropped 2; count of bases not matched to a gene: 16. Germline-derived CDR1 and CDR2 are SQVTM and ANQGSEA. The CDR3 totals 17 residues. DNA for the CDR3: TGCAGCGTTGCCGGGCTACGGACAGGGCCACCGGCCTACGAGCAGTACTTC. It specifies CSVAGLRTGPPAYEQYF.

The chain recombines TRBV19 with TRBJ2-1, with a weak D call TRBD2 (6 bases). V shed 6 bases and J shed 1 base, with 16 bases lying between them. This CDR3 spans 16 amino acids. Looked up from germline, CDR1 is LNHDA and CDR2 is SQIVND (reference sequence). CDR3 amino acids: CASRKGLANSYNEQFF. In DNA form, the CDR3 reads TGTGCCAGTAGAAAAGGGCTAGCGAATTCCTACAATGAGCAGTTCTTC.

Notes on this clone: Other DNA sequences in this sample translate to the same CDR3. The chain links TRBV4-1 to TRBJ2-2, with 9 bases identical to TRBD2. V shed 1 base and J 3 bases; nucleotides not matched to a gene: 3. In germline, CDR1 is MGHRA, CDR2 YSYEKL. CDR3 size: 16 residues. The CDR3 protein is CASSQGAGGYTGELFF. The DNA of the CDR3 is TGCGCCAGCAGCCAAGGAGCGGGAGGATACACCGGGGAGCTGTTTTTT.

The V gene is TRBV19, the J gene TRBJ1-5; D remains ambiguous. V was shortened by 6 bases and J by 9 bases, with 12 bases between the two germline ends. Germline V CDR1 and CDR2: LNHDA, SQIVND (reference sequence). The CDR3 covers 12 residues. The CDR3 DNA follows: TGTGCCAGTAGACTACCTGGAGGGCCCCAGCATTTT. Residues: CASRLPGGPQHF.

The rearrangement uses TRBV6-5 and TRBJ2-1, with 14 bases lining up with TRBD2. V shed 10 bases, J shed 9 bases, and the junction held 11 bases outside the gene matches. Per germline, CDR1 MNHEY and CDR2 SVGAGI. The CDR3 has 15 amino acids. CDR3 protein: CANVRLAGGHSEQFF. The CDR3 DNA sequence: TGTGCCAACGTTCGACTAGCGGGAGGGCATAGTGAGCAGTTCTTC.

The chain joins TRBV9 to TRBJ2-3, with D possibly being TRBD1 (5 bases). CDR1 and CDR2 from the germline V gene are SGDLS and YYNGEE. This CDR3 spans 16 amino acids. Trimming took off 5 bases at V and 5 bases at J, with 21 bases between the two ends. The CDR3 sequence: CASSASFSGAGDTQYF. The CDR3 nucleotides read TGTGCCAGCAGTGCCTCCTTTAGTGGGGCCGGAGATACGCAGTATTTT.

This chain uses TRBV18 with TRBJ2-3, with 8 positions matching TRBD2. CDR3 length: 17 amino acids. Trimming at V came to 2 bases and at J to 1 base, leaving 8 bases not matched to a gene. Germline CDR1 and CDR2: KGHSH and LQKENI. The CDR3 loop reads CASSPSPGGLGTDTQYF. CDR3 nucleotide sequence: TGTGCCAGCTCACCATCTCCGGGAGGGCTGGGCACAGATACGCAGTATTTT.

Points on this clone: One end of the junction varies from germline; a read error may be responsible. The chain joins TRBV7-2 to TRBJ2-1; maybe TRBD2 (5 bases). This CDR3 comprises 15 residues. Germline V lookup: CDR1 SGHTA, CDR2 FQGNSA. CDR3 sequence reads: CASSPDYSSFNEQFF. Written as DNA, the CDR3 is TGTGCCAGCAGCCCCGACTACTCCTCCTTCAATGAGCAGTTCTTC.

This rearrangement joins TRBV4-2 to TRBJ2-1; 7 bases agree with TRBD2. CDR1 LGHNA and CDR2 YNFKEQ come from the germline V gene. This CDR3 region has 16 residues. J gave up 0 bases and V 0 bases, and 2 bases lay outside the gene matches. In DNA form, the CDR3 reads TGTGCCAGCAGCCAAGATCGGGAGGTCTCCTACAATGAGCAGTTCTTC. Translating it yields CASSQDREVSYNEQFF.

This clone has just one count. The V call is TRBV11-2, the J call TRBJ2-7; D unresolved. V lost 1 base and J lost 0, with 7 bases in between. This CDR3 has 14 residues. CDR1 is SGHAT and CDR2 is FQNNGV in the germline V gene. The CDR3 loop is CASSLAGPSYEQYF. In DNA, the CDR3 is TGTGCCAGCAGCTTAGCTGGGCCCTCCTACGAGCAGTACTTC.

The rearrangement links TRBV28 to TRBJ2-3; 11 bases map to TRBD2. J lost 3 bases, V lost 4 bases, and 9 bases had no gene match. The CDR3 is made up of 17 amino acids. Germline-derived CDR1 and CDR2 are MDHEN and SYDVKM. The CDR3 DNA sequence: TGTGCCAGCAGTTCCGCCGCTAGCGGGAGGCAGACAGATACGCAGTATTTT. Amino acids: CASSSAASGRQTDTQYF.